Presented here are 24 T cell receptor beta chains from one specimen sequenced in a study of blood T cell repertoires in COVID-19 (dated by TCRdb to the early 2020s). Library prep was done by the immunoSEQ multiplex PCR assay. TCRdb limited this immuneACCESS table to in-frame rearrangements with V and J called. A share of clones is missing; checked studies link under half to unresolved V genes, and the rest is unexplained. A total of some 170,000 clones appear in this sample, around 90% of them only once. 1.5% to 2% of the sample is in the top ten clones. Sequenced input: peripheral blood. Receptors were obtained from a woman in her forties or fifties with acute or convalescent COVID-19.

This chain joins TRBV15 and TRBJ1-1, with TRBD1 matching over 8 bases. V shed 2 bases, J shed 6 bases, and the junction held 5 bases outside the gene matches. Per the germline V gene, CDR1 is LNHNV and CDR2 is YYDKDF (reference sequence). This CDR3 has 14 amino acids. CDR3 in amino acids: CATSRSQGAAEAFF. The CDR3 DNA follows: TGTGCCACCAGCAGATCCCAGGGGGCAGCTGAAGCTTTCTTT.

This chain connects TRBV4-3 to TRBJ1-3; D not certain. Germline V CDR1 and CDR2: LGHNA, YSLEER. Deletions cut 4 bases from V and 8 bases from J, with 15 bases between. There are 14 residues in the CDR3. CDR3 sequence (DNA): TGCGCCAGCAGCCCTCGCCCCGGGGTGGACACCATATATTTT. Amino acid sequence: CASSPRPGVDTIYF.

The rearrangement uses TRBV3-1 (or the pseudogene TRBV3-2) and TRBJ1-2; the D gene is possibly TRBD1 (5 bases). This CDR3 contains 12 residues. The germline V gene has CDR1 LGHDT and CDR2 YNNKEL (reference sequence). V gave up 8 bases and J gave up 3 bases, with 10 bases separating them. The CDR3 nucleotides are TGTGCCAGCGGAGGGACTGACTATGGCTACACCTTC. This translates into CASGGTDYGYTF.

The chain couples TRBV25-1 to TRBJ2-7; maybe TRBD2 (6 bases). The CDR3 is 15 residues long. Between the trimmed V and J ends, which lost 4 bases and 2 bases, there was a span of 15 bases. In germline, CDR1 is MGHDK, CDR2 SYGVNS. The CDR3 spells CASSASGLLAYEQYF. The DNA of the CDR3 is TGTGCCAGCAGTGCCTCGGGACTCCTCGCCTACGAGCAGTACTTC.

This clone was observed a handful of times. DNA of the CDR3: TGTGCCAGCAGCCCTTTGTCCTTCTTT. Amino acid sequence: CASSPLSFF. The chain employs TRBV7-4 and TRBJ1-1; D is ambiguous. The V end lost 5 bases, the J end lost 14 bases, and 9 bases lay between the germline ends. Germline V CDR1 and CDR2: SGHVT, SQSDAQ. The CDR3 covers 9 residues.

This chain links TRBV12-3 or TRBV12-4 with TRBJ1-2; weak D call: TRBD1 (5 bases). CDR3 length: 11 residues. V was cut by 7 bases and J by 7 bases, with 10 bases left in between. CDR3 coding DNA: TGTGCCAGCAAGCAGGGTGGTGGCTACACCTTC. This codes for CASKQGGGYTF.

The V and J genes are TRBV19 and TRBJ1-4; D perhaps matches TRBD1 (5 bases). The germline V gene has CDR1 LNHDA and CDR2 SQIVND (reference sequence). Trimming left V 6 bases short and J 3 bases short, with 17 bases between. This CDR3 contains 16 residues. This CDR3 is CASRAGRNVPNEKLFF. CDR3 DNA sequence: TGTGCCAGTAGGGCGGGACGTAATGTTCCTAATGAAAAACTGTTTTTT.

The V gene is TRBV7-9, the J gene TRBJ1-2, with 11 bases fitting TRBD1. CDR1 is SEHNR and CDR2 is FQNEAQ in the germline V gene (reference sequence). The ends lost 1 base at V and 2 bases at J; junction bases unmatched: 0. The CDR3 has 15 residues. In nucleotides, the CDR3 is TGTGCCAGCAGCTTAGGGGACAGGGGGAACTATGGCTACACCTTC. Its translation: CASSLGDRGNYGYTF.

The rearrangement joins TRBV25-1 to TRBJ1-1, with D hard to call. Trimming pared 4 bases from V and 2 bases from J, leaving 11 bases between. Per germline, CDR1 MGHDK and CDR2 SYGVNS. This CDR3 has 14 amino acids. The CDR3 reads CASSGSSRNTEAFF. The CDR3 DNA follows: TGTGCCAGCAGTGGTAGTAGCAGAAACACTGAAGCTTTCTTT.

The chain joins TRBV14 to TRBJ1-1; tentative D call: TRBD1 (6 bases). V was trimmed by 4 bases and J by 4 bases, leaving 19 bases between them. Germline V gene lookup returns CDR1 SGHDN and CDR2 FVKESK. The CDR3 length is 16 residues. For the CDR3, the DNA is TGTGCCAGCAGCCCCTTCGCGGACAGATCGGGCACTGAAGCTTTCTTT. Its translation: CASSPFADRSGTEAFF.

The rearrangement links TRBV19 to TRBJ1-1; D call uncertain. V was pared by 3 bases and J by 3 bases, with 23 bases between. The CDR3 is 18 residues long. Germline V CDR1 and CDR2: LNHDA, SQIVND (reference sequence). CDR3 loop: CASSMRVAEGSGDTEAFF. CDR3 coding DNA: TGTGCCAGTAGTATGAGGGTCGCCGAGGGTTCGGGAGACACTGAAGCTTTCTTT.

V usage is TRBV5-1 and J usage is TRBJ1-4, with a possible D match to TRBD1 (6 bases). The CDR3 runs 14 residues. The V gene lost 4 bases and the J gene lost 4 bases, with 11 bases spanning the gap. Germline values: CDR1 SGHRS, CDR2 YFSETQ. The CDR3 protein is CASSPDSYNEKLFF. DNA of the CDR3: TGCGCCAGCAGCCCGGACAGCTATAATGAAAAACTGTTTTTT.

The chain couples TRBV28 to TRBJ1-2, with 7 positions matching TRBD1. Germline V gene sequence: CDR1 MDHEN, CDR2 SYDVKM. This CDR3 comprises 14 residues. The junction had 6 bases not matched to a gene; V was cut back by 6 bases and J by 2 bases. The CDR3 bases are TGTGCCAGCAGGCTGATGACAGGGAACTATGGCTACACCTTC. It codes for CASRLMTGNYGYTF.

The chain carries TRBV7-9 and TRBJ1-2; 9 positions match TRBD1. This CDR3 spans 15 amino acids. The germline V gene encodes CDR1 SEHNR and CDR2 FQNEAQ (reference sequence). V gave up 5 bases and J gave up 2 bases; unmatched junction bases: 6. CDR3 protein: CASSPFGTGNYGYTF. The CDR3 DNA is TGTGCCAGCAGCCCCTTCGGGACAGGGAACTATGGCTACACCTTC.

This clone was picked up one time. The chain employs TRBV28 and TRBJ1-2, with TRBD1 identical over 7 bases. This CDR3 is built from 14 residues. The germline V gene has CDR1 MDHEN and CDR2 SYDVKM. The V segment lost 3 bases and the J segment 2 bases; nucleotides outside the gene matches: 3. Written as DNA, the CDR3 is TGTGCCAGCAGTTTTAGGGGGCCGAACTATGGCTACACCTTC. It encodes CASSFRGPNYGYTF.

The rearrangement links TRBV7-9 to TRBJ2-3; 13 bases line up with TRBD2. The CDR3 extends over 16 amino acids. Germline values: CDR1 SEHNR, CDR2 FQNEAQ (reference sequence). V dropped 2 bases and J dropped 3; count of bases not matched to a gene: 2. Here the CDR3 reads CASSLPGLAGTDTQYF. CDR3 nucleotides: TGTGCCAGCAGCTTACCGGGACTAGCGGGAACAGATACGCAGTATTTT.

This chain links TRBV9 with TRBJ1-2, with TRBD1 matching 7 bases. The CDR3 totals 15 residues. Germline CDR1 SGDLS, CDR2 YYNGEE. V lost 3 bases, J lost 0 bases, and 5 bases stayed unmatched. CDR3 region: CASSAGQHTNYGYTF. The CDR3 DNA is TGTGCCAGCAGCGCGGGACAGCATACTAACTATGGCTACACCTTC.

V usage is TRBV19 and J usage is TRBJ1-1; the D gene is possibly TRBD1 (6 bases). Germline lookup yields CDR1 LNHDA and CDR2 SQIVND (reference sequence). CDR3 length: 12 residues. Trimming took 7 bases from V and 9 from J, leaving 15 bases between them. CDR3 bases: TGTGCCAGTAACCGGTGGCAGGGGAAAGCTTTCTTT. Its translation is CASNRWQGKAFF.

The V and J genes are TRBV12-3 or TRBV12-4 and TRBJ1-1, with 7 bases that match TRBD1. The CDR3 extends over 13 amino acids. V lost 4 bases, J lost 7 bases, and 6 bases stayed unmatched. The CDR3 DNA is TGTGCCAGCAGTTGGCGGCAGGGGGGTGAAGCTTTCTTT. Translation gives CASSWRQGGEAFF.

This clone was detected once. The CDR3 loop reads CASSGRQVSTGELFF. The CDR3 nucleotides read TGTGCCAGCAGTGGGCGGCAAGTTAGCACCGGGGAGCTGTTTTTT. This chain uses TRBV2 with TRBJ2-2; D ambiguous. The CDR3 is 15 residues long. Trimming removed 4 bases at V and 4 bases at J, with 13 bases between. Germline V lookup: CDR1 SNHLY, CDR2 FYNNEI.

The gene calls are TRBV3-1 (or the pseudogene TRBV3-2) and TRBJ2-3, with TRBD2 matching over 12 bases. CDR3 length: 18 residues. The junction had 9 bases not matched to a gene; V was cut back by 5 bases and J by 0 bases. Germline loops: CDR1 LGHDT, CDR2 YNNKEL (reference sequence). This CDR3 reads CASSATSGRMFSTDTQYF. DNA of the CDR3: TGTGCCAGCAGCGCGACTAGCGGGAGAATGTTTAGCACAGATACGCAGTATTTT.

V is TRBV7-2 and J is TRBJ2-5; D unclear. Deletions cut 3 bases from V and 5 bases from J, with 10 bases between. Germline CDR1 SGHTA, CDR2 FQGNSA. This CDR3 contains 13 residues. CDR3 sequence (DNA): TGTGCCAGCAGCTTCTCCTATTCCGAGACCCAGTACTTC. Its protein is CASSFSYSETQYF. The variable domain in full, completed from reference TRBV7-2 and TRBJ2-5, reads GAGVSQSPSNKVTEKGKDVELRCDPISGHTALYWYRQSLGQGLEFLIYFQGNSAPDKSGLPSDRFSAERTGGSVSTLTIQRTQQEDSAVYLCASSFSYSETQYFGPGTRLLVL.

The gene calls are TRBV5-1 and TRBJ2-6, with D unresolved. Trimming removed 1 base from V and 0 bases from J, with 5 bases in between. Germline-derived CDR1 and CDR2 are SGHRS and YFSETQ. This CDR3 spans 15 amino acids. This CDR3 reads CASSLSLSGANVLTF. The CDR3 DNA reads as TGCGCCAGCAGCTTGTCTCTCTCTGGGGCCAACGTCCTGACTTTC. Variable domain in full (rest from reference TRBV5-1 and TRBJ2-6): KAGVTQTPRYLIKTRGQQVTLSCSPISGHRSVSWYQQTPGQGLQFLFEYFSETQRNKGNFPGRFSGRQFSNSRSEMNVSTLELGDSALYLCASSLSLSGANVLTFGAGSRLTVL.

This clone was found many times. The rearrangement uses TRBV5-1 and TRBJ2-1, with TRBD1 identical over 9 bases. V gave up 4 bases and J gave up 7 bases; unmatched junction bases: 3. Per the germline V gene, CDR1 is SGHRS and CDR2 is YFSETQ. CDR3 length: 13 residues. As DNA, the CDR3 is TGCGCCAGCAGCCTTGACAGGGGGAATGAGCAGTTCTTC. Encoded protein: CASSLDRGNEQFF.